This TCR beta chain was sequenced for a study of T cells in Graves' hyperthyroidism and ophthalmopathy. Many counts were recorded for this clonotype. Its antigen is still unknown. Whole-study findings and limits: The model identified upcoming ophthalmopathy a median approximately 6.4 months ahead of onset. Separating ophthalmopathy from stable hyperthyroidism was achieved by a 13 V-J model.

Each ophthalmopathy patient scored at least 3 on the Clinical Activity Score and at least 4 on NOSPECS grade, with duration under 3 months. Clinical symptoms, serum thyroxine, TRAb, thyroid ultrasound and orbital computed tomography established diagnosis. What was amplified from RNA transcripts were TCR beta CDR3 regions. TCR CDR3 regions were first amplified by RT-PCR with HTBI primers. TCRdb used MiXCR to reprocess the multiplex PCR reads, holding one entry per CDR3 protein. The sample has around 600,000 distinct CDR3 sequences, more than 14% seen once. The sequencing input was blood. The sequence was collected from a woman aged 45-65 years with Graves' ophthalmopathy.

CDR3 in DNA: TGTGCCAGCAGCCCGGGACAGGGGCAAGAGACCCAGTACTTC. It yields the protein CASSPGQGQETQYF. The V gene is TRBV7-2, the J gene TRBJ2-5; 10 nucleotides agree with TRBD1. CDR1 and CDR2 from the germline V gene are SGHTA and FQGNSA. The CDR3 runs to 14 residues. Trimming removed 5 bases from V and 2 bases from J; junction bases left unmatched: 2.